Listed below are T cell receptor beta chains from one sample, sequenced in a study of blood T cell repertoires in COVID-19. Some clones are missing from TCRdb's copy, which holds only in-frame ones; the method was immunoSEQ multiplex PCR. The sample holds approximately 270,000 clones, approximately 86% seen once. Source material: peripheral blood. These receptors originate from a human donor with COVID-19, enrolled during active disease. The donor label of this sample is uncertain. The CDR3 runs from the conserved cysteine through the conserved F or W. The order of the fields is D gene, clone size, J gene, V gene, CDR3 protein, CDR3 DNA. A D gene is named only where the DNA matches it firmly. Size is stated for part of the rows, as once, few or many counts, or as a class when the clone is expanded.

. | . | TRBJ1-4 | TRBV15 | CATSREGSRGEKLFF | TGTGCCACCAGCAGAGAGGGTTCCCGGGGTGAAAAACTGTTTTTT
. | . | TRBJ1-6 | TRBV19 | CASSMGARQNSPLHF | TGTGCCAGTAGTATGGGGGCCCGACAGAATTCACCCCTCCACTTT
. | . | TRBJ2-7 | TRBV7-9 | CASSPGGFQPSYEQYF | TGTGCCAGCAGCCCGGGTGGGTTCCAGCCGTCCTACGAGCAGTACTTC
. | . | TRBJ1-5 | TRBV28 | CASSADRFSNQPQHF | TGTGCCAGCAGTGCCGACAGGTTTAGCAATCAGCCCCAGCATTTT
TRBD2 | . | TRBJ2-2 | TRBV7-3 | CASSLVAGSTGELFF | TGTGCCAGCAGCCTTGTAGCGGGAAGCACCGGGGAGCTGTTTTTT
. | . | TRBJ2-1 | TRBV7-2 | CASSLYAEGGFNEQFF | TGTGCCAGCAGCTTATATGCGGAGGGAGGATTCAATGAGCAGTTCTTC
. | few | TRBJ1-2 | TRBV10-2 | CASSGGQDGYTF | TGCGCCAGCAGTGGGGGGCAGGATGGCTACACCTTC
TRBD2 | . | TRBJ2-5 | TRBV24-1 | CATSGTGLAGPETQYF | TGTGCCACCAGCGGTACGGGACTAGCGGGACCAGAGACCCAGTACTTC
TRBD2 | . | TRBJ2-5 | TRBV20-1 | CSASRAGEGETQYF | TGCAGTGCTAGTAGAGCGGGAGAGGGGGAGACCCAGTACTTC
TRBD1 | . | TRBJ2-7 | TRBV5-1 | CASSHGQGEMDEQYF | TGCGCCAGCAGCCACGGACAGGGGGAAATGGACGAGCAGTACTTC
TRBD1 | . | TRBJ2-7 | TRBV9 | CASSVESGQVDEQYF | TGTGCCAGCAGCGTAGAGTCGGGACAGGTAGACGAGCAGTACTTC
TRBD2 | . | TRBJ2-1 | TRBV25-1 | CASSGYGLAGTDEQFF | TGTGCCAGCAGTGGATACGGACTAGCGGGAACGGATGAGCAGTTCTTC
TRBD1 | . | TRBJ1-4 | TRBV2 | CASKGQGIEKLFF | TGTGCCAGCAAGGGACAGGGGATTGAAAAACTGTTTTTT
. | once | TRBJ2-3 | TRBV29-1 | CSVEGAGRTDTQYF | TGCAGCGTTGAAGGGGCAGGGCGCACAGATACGCAGTATTTT
. | . | TRBJ1-3 | TRBV3-1/TRBV3-2 | CASSGDGSRAIYF | TGTGCCAGCAGCGGCGACGGGTCACGGGCCATATATTTT
. | . | TRBJ2-7 | TRBV2 | CASSPATEQYF | TGTGCCAGCAGCCCAGCGACCGAGCAGTACTTC
. | . | TRBJ2-1 | TRBV6-1 | CASSEVRLTEQFF | TGTGCCAGCAGTGAGGTCCGACTAACTGAGCAGTTCTTC
TRBD1 | . | TRBJ2-2 | TRBV28 | CASSFEGQGYTGELFF | TGTGCCAGCAGTTTCGAAGGACAGGGGTACACCGGGGAGCTGTTTTTT
. | . | TRBJ1-2 | TRBV5-1 | CASSPTTEPNYGYTF | TGCGCCAGCAGCCCAACCACTGAGCCTAACTATGGCTACACCTTC
TRBD2 | . | TRBJ2-1 | TRBV6-5 | CASKGTSGNNEQFF | TGTGCCAGCAAAGGGACTAGCGGAAACAATGAGCAGTTCTTC
. | . | TRBJ1-4 | TRBV7-2 | CASSLQGTNEKLFF | TGTGCCAGCAGCCTCCAGGGTACTAATGAAAAACTGTTTTTT
. | . | TRBJ2-5 | TRBV28 | CASSPTAKETQYF | TGTGCCAGCAGTCCTACAGCAAAAGAGACCCAGTACTTC
TRBD1 | . | TRBJ2-2 | TRBV5-6 | CASSLTGGTGELFF | TGTGCCAGCAGCCTGACAGGGGGGACCGGGGAGCTGTTTTTT
TRBD1 | . | TRBJ1-1 | TRBV3-1/TRBV3-2 | CASSQLRTGNTEAFF | TGTGCCAGCAGCCAACTAAGGACAGGGAACACTGAAGCTTTCTTT
TRBD1 | many | TRBJ2-7 | TRBV28 | CASSGQGPLEQYF | TGTGCCAGCAGTGGACAGGGCCCCCTCGAGCAGTACTTC
TRBD1 | . | TRBJ1-5 | TRBV6-5 | CASSWSQGGNQPQHF | TGTGCCAGCAGTTGGTCGCAGGGGGGCAATCAGCCCCAGCATTTT
TRBD2 | . | TRBJ2-5 | TRBV28 | CASSLPSGRTETQYF | TGTGCCAGCAGCCTCCCCAGCGGGAGGACAGAGACCCAGTACTTC
TRBD1 | . | TRBJ1-2 | TRBV5-6 | CASSLGPWDRALRGYGYTF | TGTGCCAGCAGCTTGGGCCCTTGGGACAGGGCGCTCCGAGGGTATGGCTACACCTTC
TRBD1 | . | TRBJ2-2 | TRBV6-5 | CASNRRQGAGELFF | TGTGCCAGCAACCGCAGACAGGGGGCCGGGGAGCTGTTTTTT
TRBD1 | . | TRBJ2-5 | TRBV7-2 | CASSFNRGRETQYF | TGTGCCAGCAGCTTTAACAGGGGGCGGGAGACCCAGTACTTC
TRBD2 | . | TRBJ2-7 | TRBV7-2 | CASSPPMTSGTYEQYF | TGTGCCAGCAGCCCCCCTATGACTAGCGGGACCTACGAGCAGTACTTC
TRBD1 | . | TRBJ2-1 | TRBV11-3 | CASSSGQGARYNEQFF | TGTGCCAGCAGCTCAGGACAGGGGGCGAGGTACAATGAGCAGTTCTTC
TRBD1 | . | TRBJ1-2 | TRBV5-4 | CASSSRGGQGTYGYTF | TGTGCCAGCAGCTCGAGGGGGGGACAGGGGACCTATGGCTACACCTTC
TRBD2 | . | TRBJ2-5 | TRBV12-5 | CASGPGLAGGQETQYF | TGTGCTAGTGGACCCGGACTAGCGGGAGGCCAAGAGACCCAGTACTTC
. | . | TRBJ1-1 | TRBV29-1 | CSVEPGTEAFF | TGCAGCGTTGAGCCCGGGACTGAAGCTTTCTTT
TRBD1 | . | TRBJ1-2 | TRBV5-6 | CASNYNRGLYGYTF | TGTGCCAGCAACTACAACAGGGGCCTTTATGGCTACACCTTC
. | . | TRBJ1-1 | TRBV5-1 | CASSLGPGSNTEAFF | TGCGCCAGCAGCTTGGGTCCGGGGTCGAACACTGAAGCTTTCTTT
. | . | TRBJ1-5 | TRBV4-2 | CASSHNQASNQPQHF | TGTGCCAGCAGCCATAACCAGGCCAGCAATCAGCCCCAGCATTTT
. | . | TRBJ2-1 | TRBV2 | CASSPGHSYNEQFF | TGTGCCAGCAGCCCTGGACACTCCTACAATGAGCAGTTCTTC
TRBD1 | . | TRBJ2-7 | TRBV5-4 | CASSWGQGSYEQYF | TGTGCCAGCAGCTGGGGACAGGGATCGTACGAGCAGTACTTC
TRBD2 | . | TRBJ2-1 | TRBV7-9 | CASSLSTSGRINEQFF | TGTGCCAGCAGCTTATCAACTAGCGGGAGAATAAATGAGCAGTTCTTC
TRBD1 | . | TRBJ1-2 | TRBV2 | CASSTRQGANGYTF | TGTGCCAGCAGTACCAGACAGGGGGCGAATGGCTACACCTTC
. | many | TRBJ1-6 | TRBV4-2 | CASSQDGGGNSPLHF | TGTGCCAGCAGCCAAGACGGGGGAGGTAATTCACCCCTCCACTTT
TRBD2 | . | TRBJ2-3 | TRBV7-2 | CASSPPAGPTDTQYF | TGTGCCAGCAGCCCCCCAGCGGGACCCACAGATACGCAGTATTTT
. | once | TRBJ1-2 | TRBV6-4 | CASSDSGVYGYTF | TGTGCCAGCAGTGACTCAGGGGTCTATGGCTACACCTTC
. | few | TRBJ1-1 | TRBV19 | CASLRQSDSAEAFF | TGTGCCAGTCTCCGACAGAGCGATTCGGCTGAAGCTTTCTTT
. | . | TRBJ1-4 | TRBV9 | CASSVRGGGEKLFF | TGTGCCAGCAGCGTCCGAGGGGGTGGTGAAAAACTGTTTTTT
. | . | TRBJ1-2 | TRBV5-5 | CASSLTTDHYGYTF | TGTGCCAGCAGCTTGACGACAGACCACTATGGCTACACCTTC
TRBD1 | . | TRBJ1-1 | TRBV25-1 | CASADRGHTEAFF | TGTGCCAGCGCCGACAGGGGACACACTGAAGCTTTCTTT
TRBD1 | . | TRBJ2-1 | TRBV30 | CAWSARRTRDSEQFF | TGTGCCTGGAGTGCGAGAAGGACCAGGGACAGTGAGCAGTTCTTC
. | . | TRBJ2-7 | TRBV6-5 | CASSLRRESYEQYF | TGTGCCAGCAGCCTAAGGAGGGAATCCTACGAGCAGTACTTC
TRBD1 | . | TRBJ1-5 | TRBV19 | CASSIDDRAGQPQHF | TGTGCCAGTAGTATAGATGACAGGGCCGGTCAGCCCCAGCATTTT
. | . | TRBJ1-1 | TRBV9 | CASNVRGSDTEAFF | TGTGCCAGCAACGTCAGGGGTTCCGACACTGAAGCTTTCTTT
. | . | TRBJ2-7 | TRBV15 | CATSRGGDSDEQYF | TGTGCCACCAGCAGAGGGGGGGACTCGGACGAGCAGTACTTC